This TCR beta chain derives from a study of blood T cell repertoires in COVID-19 (TCRdb year 2020). With respect to the entire study: Collaborator samples came from the United States, Italy and Spain and covered acute and convalescent phases of COVID-19. The samples were drawn from the first 160 participants of the ongoing ImmuneRACE study and from 1,254 subjects provided by 6 global collaborators. Deeply sampled blood TCRbeta repertoires from subjects exposed to, actively infected with, or recovered from COVID-19 were included in the dataset. The repertoires were released in a freely available public database meant as a resource for research on the immune response to SARS-CoV-2. Where available, HLA class I and class II types were taken from metadata supplied by the sample provider and were not determined by assay-based typing. The sample metadata nearly always contained a de-identified subject ID, COVID-19 status, age in years and sex. The prospective study material was composed of cDNA or gDNA derived from T cells, B-cell-depleted T cells, or PBMCs. The paper's findings and limits, for the study overall: The quantity of clinical and demographic metadata differed by source and by participant and was supplied without curation.

Germline trimming: 1 base from V, 3 bases from J; junction bases outside gene matches: 5. The germline V gene (reference sequence) yields LGHDT for CDR1 and YNNKEL for CDR2. The CDR3 starts with the cysteine, ends with the phenylalanine, and has 16 residues. Only the CDR3 portion is preserved as DNA: 48 bases, with reading frame beginning at the first base. Notes on this clone: Its antigen is not yet known. Base qualities were left out, and no much larger clone turns up one base away.

TCRbeta CDR3 regions were amplified from genomic DNA by means of the immunoSEQ Assay, a bias-controlled multiplex PCR. The authors' analysis ran thus. Nucleated cell counts per sample were estimated from amplification of reference gene primers within the assay. Sequence reads were collapsed and filtered to measure the absolute abundance of every unique TCRbeta CDR3 rearrangement. For each sample, productive Simpson clonality was calculated as the square root of Simpson's diversity index over productive rearrangements. The source is immuneACCESS, and TCRdb retained only in-frame sequences with V and J called. Part of the clones is not carried over; for the studies checked, unresolved V genes explain less than half of this, and the remainder is unexplained. From that table come the V and J calls and clone size; the DNA was used to work out D and trimming. This sample holds 250,000 to 400,000 clones; approximately 88% were observed only once. Of the sample, 1.5% to 2% falls within the top ten clones.

One collaborating source in Seattle enrolled patients during active infection and followed them longitudinally through the course of disease. Whole blood was collected in K2EDTA tubes by collaborating institutions according to the institutions' own protocols. For TCRbeta analysis, collaborators shipped samples as frozen whole blood, isolated PBMCs, or DNA extracted from either of those sample types. The material sequenced was peripheral blood. The chain links TRBV3-1 (or the pseudogene TRBV3-2) with TRBJ2-3; 9 junctional bases match TRBD1. The TCR originated in a woman under 40 with COVID-19, enrolled during active disease. CDR3 reads: CASSQGWTGATDTQYF. The DNA is TGTGCCAGCAGCCAAGGGTGGACAGGGGCAACAGATACGCAGTATTTT.